The 9 T cell receptor beta chains below were found in one sample sequenced in a study of post-analysis software for immune sequencing data. Findings and caveats of the study: Among 5 or 6 TRBV segments more frequent in patients than controls were TRBV5-6, TRBV5-1 and TRBV20-1.

For these receptors, no antigen is known. Presence of unique molecular identifiers characterized the TCR beta cDNA libraries. TCRdb called the PCR reads again in MiXCR, with one record for every CDR3 protein. The data show approximately 730,000 distinct CDR3 sequences, about half seen once. The source material was blood. All receptors derive from a girl between 5 and 17 years old with multiple sclerosis.

This chain links TRBV6-1 with TRBJ2-3, with D possibly TRBD2 on 6 matching bases. The germline V gene has CDR1 MNHNS and CDR2 SASEGT. V lost 1 base and J lost 4, with 12 bases in between. The CDR3 spans 15 residues. Here the CDR3 DNA reads TGTGCCAGCAGTGAAGAACGGGAGAGGTCAGATACGCAGTATTTT. Translating gives CASSEERERSDTQYF.

The DNA of the CDR3 is TGTGCCAGCAGCTTAGCGCTTCTAGCGGGACTGGGGGGCTCAGATACGCAGTATTTT. Its translation is CASSLALLAGLGGSDTQYF. The chain combines TRBV7-2 with TRBJ2-3, with 9 bases matching TRBD2. Germline V gives CDR1 SGHTA, CDR2 FQGNSA. The CDR3 consists of 19 residues. The J segment lost 4 bases and the V segment lost 0 bases, leaving 14 bases of the junction unmatched. The variable domain in full, completed from reference TRBV7-2 and TRBJ2-3, reads GAGVSQSPSNKVTEKGKDVELRCDPISGHTALYWYRQSLGQGLEFLIYFQGNSAPDKSGLPSDRFSAERTGGSVSTLTIQRTQQEDSAVYLCASSLALLAGLGGSDTQYFGPGTRLTVL.

The rearrangement uses TRBV7-9 and TRBJ2-5; 14 bases match TRBD2. Germline lookup yields CDR1 SEHNR and CDR2 FQNEAQ (reference sequence). The CDR3 covers 16 residues. Trimming cost V 5 bases and J 4 bases; bases outside gene matches: 6. CDR3 in DNA: TGTGCCAGCAGCGCTCCCGGGACTAGCGGGAGAGAGACCCAGTACTTC. As protein: CASSAPGTSGRETQYF.

This clonotype was detected only a few times. The chain recombines TRBV20-1 with TRBJ2-5; 12 nucleotides match TRBD2. The length of the CDR3 is 16 residues. Per the germline V gene, CDR1 is DFQATT and CDR2 is SNEGSKA (reference sequence). V lost 0 bases, J lost 4 bases, and 6 bases stayed unmatched. CDR3 in DNA: TGCAGTGCTAGAGATATCCTAGCGGGAGGGCTAGAGACCCAGTACTTC. Translating gives CSARDILAGGLETQYF.

The chain recombines TRBV20-1 with TRBJ2-7; D ambiguous. The germline V gene encodes CDR1 DFQATT and CDR2 SNEGSKA (reference sequence). The CDR3 covers 14 residues. With 3 bases removed from V and 0 bases from J, the gap between germline ends came to 12 bases. The CDR3 spells CSASQVPSSYEQYF. DNA for the CDR3: TGCAGTGCTAGTCAGGTGCCCAGCTCCTACGAGCAGTACTTC.

The table lists this clonotype with a few counts. The rearrangement links TRBV6-5 to TRBJ1-4, with 7 bases aligning to TRBD1. This CDR3 has 13 amino acids. CDR1 is MNHEY and CDR2 is SVGAGI in the germline V gene. V trimming: 6 bases; J trimming: 8 bases; junction bases outside the gene matches: 6. CDR3 sequence: CASRGQLGEKLFF. CDR3 bases: TGTGCCAGCAGGGGACAGCTAGGGGAAAAACTGTTTTTT.

Remarks on this clonotype: This may arise from a read error, as a much more abundant clone is one base away. This chain uses TRBV29-1 with TRBJ2-5; tentatively, D is TRBD1 or TRBD2 (7 bases each). The J call may not be correct, given that the DNA end is closer to TRBJ2-4. Germline V gene sequence: CDR1 SQVTM, CDR2 ANQGSEA. The CDR3 covers 15 residues. The CDR3 is CSVGGGDSTKNIQYF. The CDR3 nucleotides read TGCAGCGTTGGGGGAGGGGACAGTACCAAAAACATTCAGTACTTC.

Only a few counts were recorded for this clonotype. This chain joins TRBV3-1 and TRBJ2-7; D is undetermined. The CDR3 totals 15 residues. With 1 base removed from V and 1 base from J, the gap between germline ends came to 11 bases. Germline CDR1 and CDR2: LGHDT and YNNKEL (reference sequence). The CDR3 DNA reads TGTGCCAGCAGCCAAGGCGACTGGGCGTCCTACGAGCAGTACTTC. It translates to CASSQGDWASYEQYF.

This clonotype was counted a few times. This rearrangement joins TRBV28 to TRBJ2-5, with 11 bases lining up with TRBD2. This CDR3 is 17 amino acids long. The ends lost 2 bases at V and 1 base at J; junction bases unmatched: 6. Germline CDR1 is MDHEN and CDR2 is SYDVKM. The CDR3 spells CASSLTPTSGTQETQYF. In nucleotides, the CDR3 is TGTGCCAGCAGTTTAACACCGACTAGCGGGACCCAAGAGACCCAGTACTTC.